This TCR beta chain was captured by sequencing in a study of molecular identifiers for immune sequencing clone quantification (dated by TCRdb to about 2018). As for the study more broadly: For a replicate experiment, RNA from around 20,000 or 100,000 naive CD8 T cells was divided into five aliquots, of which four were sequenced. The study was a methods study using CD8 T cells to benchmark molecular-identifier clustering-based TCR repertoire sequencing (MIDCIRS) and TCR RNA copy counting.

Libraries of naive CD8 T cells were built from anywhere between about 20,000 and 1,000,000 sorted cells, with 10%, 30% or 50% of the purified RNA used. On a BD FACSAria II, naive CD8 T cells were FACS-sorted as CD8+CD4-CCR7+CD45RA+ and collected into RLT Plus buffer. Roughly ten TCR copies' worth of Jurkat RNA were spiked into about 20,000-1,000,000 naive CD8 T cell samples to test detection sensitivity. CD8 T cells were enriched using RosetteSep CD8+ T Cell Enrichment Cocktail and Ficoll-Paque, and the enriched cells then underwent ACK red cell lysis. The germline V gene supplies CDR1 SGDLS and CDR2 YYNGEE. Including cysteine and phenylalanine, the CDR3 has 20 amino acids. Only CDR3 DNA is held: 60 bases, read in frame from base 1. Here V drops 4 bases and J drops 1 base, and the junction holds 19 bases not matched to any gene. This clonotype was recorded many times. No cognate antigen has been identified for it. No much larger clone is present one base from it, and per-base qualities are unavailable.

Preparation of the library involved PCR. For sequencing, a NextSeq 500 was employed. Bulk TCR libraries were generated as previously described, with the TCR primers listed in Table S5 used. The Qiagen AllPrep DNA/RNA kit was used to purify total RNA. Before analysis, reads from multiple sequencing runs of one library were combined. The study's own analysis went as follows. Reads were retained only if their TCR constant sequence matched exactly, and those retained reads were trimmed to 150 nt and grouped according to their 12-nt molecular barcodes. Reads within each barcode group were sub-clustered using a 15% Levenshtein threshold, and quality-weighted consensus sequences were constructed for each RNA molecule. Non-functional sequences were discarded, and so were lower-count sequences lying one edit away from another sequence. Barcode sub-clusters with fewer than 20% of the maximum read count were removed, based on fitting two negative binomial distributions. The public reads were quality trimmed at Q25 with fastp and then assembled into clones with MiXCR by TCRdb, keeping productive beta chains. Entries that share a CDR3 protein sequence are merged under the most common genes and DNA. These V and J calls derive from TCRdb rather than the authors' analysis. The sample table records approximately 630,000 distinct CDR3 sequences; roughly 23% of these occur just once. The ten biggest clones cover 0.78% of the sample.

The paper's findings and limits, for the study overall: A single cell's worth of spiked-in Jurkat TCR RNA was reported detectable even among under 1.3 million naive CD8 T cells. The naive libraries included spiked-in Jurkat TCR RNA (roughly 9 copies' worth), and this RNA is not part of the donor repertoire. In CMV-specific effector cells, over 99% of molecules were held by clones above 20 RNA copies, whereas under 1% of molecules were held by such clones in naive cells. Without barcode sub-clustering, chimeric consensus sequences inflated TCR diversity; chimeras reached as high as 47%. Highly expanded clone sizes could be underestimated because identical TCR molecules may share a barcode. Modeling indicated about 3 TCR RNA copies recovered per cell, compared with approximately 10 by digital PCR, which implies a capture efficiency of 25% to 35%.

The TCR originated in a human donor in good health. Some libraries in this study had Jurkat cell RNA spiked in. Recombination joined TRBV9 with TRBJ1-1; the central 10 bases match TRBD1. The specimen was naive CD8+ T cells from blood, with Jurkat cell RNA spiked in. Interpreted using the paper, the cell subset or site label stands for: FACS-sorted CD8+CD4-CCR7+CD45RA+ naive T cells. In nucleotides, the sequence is TGTGCCAGCAGCCTACTCCAAAAAGCAGTCTGGGACAGGGGGAACACTGAAGCTTTCTTT. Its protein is CASSLLQKAVWDRGNTEAFF.